The entry below describes one TCR beta chain. Its antigen is undetermined. Germline V gene sequence: CDR1 MNHNY, CDR2 SVGAGI (reference sequence). This CDR3 comprises 11 residues. Through 5' RACE with UMI labels, the TRB cDNA libraries were prepared. TCRdb re-called the 5' RACE reads; one entry per CDR3 protein, DNA not given. The table lists under 70,000 distinct CDR3 sequences. This sample stems from a study of CXCR3-negative and CXCR3-positive naive CD8 T cells. Study-wide points: The TRB CDR3s that CXCR3-positive naive cells carried were more hydrophobic than those of CXCR3-negative naive cells. Naive CXCR3-positive and CXCR3-negative cells shared similar TRBV-TRBJ usage, unlike memory cells. Memory CD8+ T cell repertoires were far less diverse than both naive subsets.

Sequenced sample: naive CXCR3+ CD8+ T cells from blood. Indicated subset: CD45RO-CCR7+CD27+CD95- naive CD8+ T cells expressing CXCR3 (TNR3+). The J gene is TRBJ1-1, the V gene TRBV6-6. This TCR derives from a human donor in good health. Some clones in this sample may be carry-over from other donors' samples. The CDR3 sequence: CASSQVSEAFF.